This paragraph reports one T cell receptor (beta chain). This entry is derived from a study of human T cells and chemical hapten exposure. Study-wide background: Sensitization employed 2% DPC on approximately 2 cm by approximately 2 cm of upper inner arm skin. DPC 0.01% went on the upper back by patch test, with reading at 6 days.

There are 16 residues in the CDR3. V lost 7 bases and J lost 4, with 21 bases in between. CDR1 is SGHTA, CDR2 FQGTGA, per germline. MiXCR, applied by TCRdb to the RACE reads, yields one record per CDR3 protein. The sample gives about 190,000 distinct CDR3 sequences, roughly a quarter of which show up once; roughly 2.3% is in the top ten. The time point is: patch test 3, about 24 weeks after DPC sensitization. Described treatment: therapeutic diphenylcyclopropenone sensitization with weekly scalp DPC. Each patch test followed a blood draw. Total RNA extraction was carried out from unfractionated whole blood.

This receptor was taken from a woman aged 40 to 50 with alopecia areata. Some clones in this sample may be carry-over from other donors' samples. This sample comprised whole blood, obtained in connection with sensitization to the hapten diphenylcyclopropenone (DPC). The rearrangement joins TRBV7-3 to TRBJ2-3, with D perhaps matching TRBD1 or TRBD2 (6 bases each). This chain's CDR3 is CASTLGLGGRADTQYF. The CDR3 DNA follows: TGTGCCAGCACGCTCGGGCTCGGGGGCAGGGCAGATACGCAGTATTTT.